This T cell receptor (beta chain) is drawn from a study of CD8 T cells in Susac syndrome. Random hexamers primed reverse transcription of about 0.5 to 1 ug RNA. An immunoSEQ multiplex PCR generated amplified TCR beta CDR3 products spanning 54 Vbeta and 13 Jbeta. One entry per CDR3 protein, called by TCRdb with MiXCR from the immunoSEQ multiplex PCR reads. This sample has roughly 120,000 distinct CDR3 sequences, with over 85% found just once. V was cut by 4 bases and J by 0 bases, with 10 bases left in between. This CDR3 spans 15 amino acids. Germline CDR1 reads SGHNT; CDR2 reads YYREEE (reference sequence). Sequencing targeted TCR beta in T cells from blood (CD8+ and CD4+). General study findings and limits: It was acknowledged in the study that its TCR sequencing and HLA analysis involved a relatively small number of individuals.

This clonotype has a single count. Its antigen is unknown. The sequenced sample consisted of CD4+ T cells from PBMCs. This chain links TRBV5-4 with TRBJ2-2; tentative D call: TRBD2 (5 bases). The receptor was isolated from a human donor in good health. CDR3 DNA: TGTGCCAGCAGCAGCCGGGGTTCGAACACCGGGGAGCTGTTTTTT. It translates to CASSSRGSNTGELFF.